This T cell receptor (beta chain) is drawn from a study of T-cell memory formation after mild COVID-19. In the study overall: In these data, TCR clusters were largely donor specific. Study-wide points: Among CD4+ contracting clones, most were CM and EM, and CD8+ ones EMRA.

Germline-derived CDR1 and CDR2 are SGHDT and YYEEEE. Trimming removed 4 bases from V and 4 bases from J, with 17 bases in between. This CDR3 comprises 16 residues. Details on this clonotype: Its antigen remains unknown.

In TCRdb, the 5' RACE reads were re-called with MiXCR into one record per CDR3 protein. The table lists about 390,000 distinct CDR3 sequences, roughly 20% of them singletons, with around 13% in the top ten. This TCR was recovered from an adult woman who had mild COVID-19 (a few samples of this study predate the infection). Cell type and time point are not known. Sequencing used PBMCs or a T cell subset sorted from them (not recorded which). J is TRBJ2-2 and V is TRBV5-6; D unclear. The CDR3 sequence is CASSALIDPVTGELFF. Here the CDR3 DNA reads TGTGCCAGCAGCGCGTTAATCGACCCGGTCACCGGGGAGCTGTTTTTT.